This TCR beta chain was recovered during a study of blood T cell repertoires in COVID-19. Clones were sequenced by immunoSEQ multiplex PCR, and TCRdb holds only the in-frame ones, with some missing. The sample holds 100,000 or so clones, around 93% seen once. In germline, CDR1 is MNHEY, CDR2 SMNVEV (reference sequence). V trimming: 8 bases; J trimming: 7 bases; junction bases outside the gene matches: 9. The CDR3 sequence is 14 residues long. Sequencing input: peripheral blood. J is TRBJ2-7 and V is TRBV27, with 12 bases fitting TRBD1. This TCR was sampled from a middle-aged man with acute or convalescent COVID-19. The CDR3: CASGPGQGAWEQYF. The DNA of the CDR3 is TGTGCCAGCGGTCCGGGACAGGGGGCATGGGAGCAGTACTTC.